The source of this TCR beta chain is a study of cytomegalovirus exposure and HLA in healthy donors. Study-level results: Follow-up analysis later connected one missense variant in DCLRE1C with trimming of TCR beta V- and J-genes.

The J segment lost 6 bases and the V segment lost 7 bases, leaving 8 bases of the junction unmatched. CDR1 SQVTM and CDR2 ANQGSEA come from the germline V gene. The CDR3 extends over 14 amino acids. As for this clone: Antigen unknown.

PCR used 60 Vbeta primers and 13 Jbeta primers. Measured with immunoSEQ multiplex PCR; TCRdb has only the in-frame clones, and not every one. The sample has some 130,000 clones, 60% to 80% seen once; the top ten hold 0.75% to 0.95%. The source material was PBMCs. The clonotype originates from a woman aged 55 to 70 in good health and CMV-seronegative. The V and J genes are TRBV29-1 and TRBJ2-2; 10 nucleotides match TRBD1. Here the CDR3 reads CSAGTGVDAGELFF. The CDR3 DNA reads TGCAGCGCTGGGACAGGGGTAGATGCCGGGGAGCTGTTTTTT.